These 32 T cell receptor beta chains came from one sample sequenced in a study of response to subunit inactivated influenza vaccine (dated by TCRdb to 2017 to 2018). Library preparation was by RT-PCR. Sequenced using an Illumina HiSeq 2500. TCRdb took the public reads, trimmed them with fastp at Q25, ran MiXCR for clone calling and kept in-frame beta chains. CDR3 protein duplicates are merged, each entry listing the most common genes and DNA. This sample lists 550,000 to 800,000 distinct CDR3 sequences; more than 11% were detected once. Together, the top ten hold approximately 6.5% of the sample. Sequences were derived from PBMCs from blood, sampled less than 15 days before vaccination. These receptors all come from a man aged 45-60 years who received an inactivated influenza vaccine. Donor details come from another sample of the same person, matched by shared clones.

This clonotype was detected many times. This rearrangement joins TRBV11-2 to TRBJ2-7, with D maybe TRBD2 (7 bases). Trimming left V 0 bases short and J 2 bases short, with 11 bases between. The CDR3 contains 15 residues. Germline V gene data show CDR1 as SGHAT and CDR2 as FQNNGV. CDR3 region: CASSLEGGAAYEQYF. The CDR3, as DNA: TGTGCCAGCAGCTTAGAGGGGGGGGCAGCCTACGAGCAGTACTTC.

This clonotype was seen more than once but under ten times. This chain joins TRBV7-9 and TRBJ2-3; D gene unclear. V shed 1 base and J shed 3 bases, with 8 bases lying between them. The CDR3 spans 14 residues. Germline V gives CDR1 SEHNR, CDR2 FQNEAQ (reference sequence). CDR3 loop: CASSLVPETDTQYF. In nucleotides, the CDR3 is TGTGCCAGCAGCTTAGTCCCGGAGACAGATACGCAGTATTTT.

This clonotype occurred many times. V and J are TRBV12-3 or TRBV12-4 and TRBJ2-1, with 7 positions matching TRBD1. The CDR3 sequence is 15 residues long. The J segment lost 3 bases and the V segment lost 3 bases, leaving 5 bases of the junction unmatched. The CDR3 here is CASSFGDSFYNEQFF. The CDR3 DNA follows: TGTGCCAGCAGTTTCGGGGACAGCTTCTACAATGAGCAGTTCTTC.

This clonotype has a handful of counts. V usage is TRBV12-3 or TRBV12-4 and J usage is TRBJ2-3, with 9 bases matching TRBD1. The CDR3 contains 15 residues. Trimming at V came to 6 bases and at J to 1 base, leaving 5 bases not matched to a gene. The CDR3 sequence: CASRPTGGRTDTQYF. DNA for the CDR3: TGTGCCAGCAGGCCCACAGGGGGCCGCACAGATACGCAGTATTTT.

This chain joins TRBV9 and TRBJ2-5, with a tentative D call TRBD1 (7 bases). The V end was cut by 2 bases, the J end by 2 bases, with 13 bases between. From germline, CDR1 is SGDLS and CDR2 YYNGEE. The CDR3 has 15 residues. The CDR3 bases are TGTGCCAGCAGCGTCAACCCAGGGGGGCAAGAGACCCAGTACTTC. Translation gives CASSVNPGGQETQYF.

The chain joins TRBV7-8 to TRBJ2-4; D perhaps matches TRBD1 (6 bases). Looked up from germline, CDR1 is SGHVS and CDR2 is FQNEAQ. The V end lost 3 bases, the J end lost 8 bases, and 11 bases lay between the germline ends. The CDR3 consists of 13 residues. CDR3 sequence (DNA): TGTGCCAGCAGCTTGATAGAGGGGGACATTCAGTACTTC. Translation gives CASSLIEGDIQYF.

This clonotype appeared a few times. The CDR3 nucleotides read TGTGCCATCAGTGAGTCCCCCGGGGGGGGCTTTTCACCCCTCCACTTT. It yields the protein CAISESPGGGFSPLHF. The V gene is TRBV10-3, the J gene TRBJ1-6; maybe TRBD1 (6 bases). Germline V gene data show CDR1 as ENHRY and CDR2 as SYGVKD. The CDR3 is 16 residues long. The V end lost 0 bases, the J end lost 9 bases, and 15 bases lay between the germline ends.

This sequence joins TRBV7-9 and TRBJ1-4; possibly TRBD1 for D (5 bases). The CDR3 totals 15 residues. V was cut by 5 bases and J by 8 bases, with 18 bases left in between. Per the germline V gene, CDR1 is SEHNR and CDR2 is FQNEAQ (reference sequence). In DNA form, the CDR3 reads TGTGCCAGCAGCCCCCTGGGTGAGGGGCTAGAAAAACTGTTTTTT. Its translation is CASSPLGEGLEKLFF. Full variable domain (rest looked up from reference TRBV7-9 and TRBJ1-4): DTGVSQNPRHKITKRGQNVTFRCDPISEHNRLYWYRQTLGQGPEFLTYFQNEAQLEKSRLLSDRFSAERPKGSFSTLEIQRTEQGDSAMYLCASSPLGEGLEKLFFGSGTQLSVL.

This clonotype was counted ten times or more. The rearrangement links TRBV12-3 or TRBV12-4 to TRBJ2-7; D is ambiguous. V dropped 6 bases and J dropped 0 bases, with 9 bases sitting between them. The CDR3 loop spans 13 amino acids. CDR3 DNA: TGTGCCAGCAGCCAAGGAATCTCCTACGAGCAGTACTTC. Protein sequence: CASSQGISYEQYF.

This clonotype was detected ten times or more. V usage is TRBV7-9 and J usage is TRBJ1-4; 7 bases are shared with TRBD1. From germline, CDR1 is SEHNR and CDR2 FQNEAQ (reference sequence). There are 14 residues in the CDR3. The V and J ends lost 5 bases and 8 bases, in that order; junction bases with no gene match: 8. CDR3 in DNA: TGTGCCAGCAGCCTAGGACAGGTGGGGGAAAAACTGTTTTTT. As protein: CASSLGQVGEKLFF. Filled out from reference TRBV7-9 and TRBJ1-4, the complete variable domain reads DTGVSQNPRHKITKRGQNVTFRCDPISEHNRLYWYRQTLGQGPEFLTYFQNEAQLEKSRLLSDRFSAERPKGSFSTLEIQRTEQGDSAMYLCASSLGQVGEKLFFGSGTQLSVL.

The sample holds a few counts of this clonotype. The rearrangement links TRBV7-8 to TRBJ1-3; D perhaps matches TRBD1 (5 bases). The CDR3 runs 13 residues. The V and J ends lost 3 bases and 4 bases respectively, with 7 bases between them. The germline gives CDR1 SGHVS, CDR2 FQNEAQ. The chain's CDR3 is CASSFNRGNTIYF. As DNA, the CDR3 is TGTGCCAGCAGCTTTAACAGGGGAAACACCATATATTTT.

In this sample, this clonotype turned up a few times. V gene TRBV4-3 combines with J gene TRBJ1-5; tentative D call: TRBD1 (5 bases). Trimming shortened V by 1 base and J by 7 bases, and 14 bases separated the two germline ends. CDR3 length: 15 amino acids. The germline gives CDR1 LGHNA, CDR2 YSLEER. This CDR3 is CASSQVDRGDQPQHF. CDR3 bases: TGCGCCAGCAGCCAAGTAGACAGAGGCGACCAGCCCCAGCATTTT.

The rearrangement links TRBV12-3 or TRBV12-4 to TRBJ2-1, with 11 bases matching TRBD2. The CDR3 contains 16 residues. With V trimmed by 10 bases and J by 3 bases, 11 bases remained unmatched. CDR3 nucleotides: TGTGCCAAGGGACTAGCGGTTGGTTCGGGCTACAATGAGCAGTTCTTC. Its translation: CAKGLAVGSGYNEQFF.

The rearrangement uses TRBV7-2 and TRBJ2-1, with 12 positions matching TRBD2. Germline CDR1 SGHTA, CDR2 FQGNSA. The CDR3 is made up of 16 amino acids. Germline trimming cut 5 bases from V and 6 bases from J; bases unmatched to any gene: 8. The CDR3 protein is CASSASTSGRPNEQFF. CDR3 nucleotide sequence: TGTGCCAGCAGCGCCTCAACTAGCGGGAGGCCCAATGAGCAGTTCTTC.

This clonotype was detected only a few times. The rearrangement uses TRBV6-2 or TRBV6-3 and TRBJ1-5; D not certain. This CDR3 spans 14 amino acids. The germline V and J ends were trimmed by 0 bases and 6 bases, with 9 bases remaining between them. CDR1 MNHEY and CDR2 SVGEGT come from the germline V gene. For the CDR3, the DNA is TGTGCCAGCAGTTACTCGGGGAGGACTCAGCCCCAGCATTTT. It is translated as CASSYSGRTQPQHF.

The table lists this clonotype with a few counts. This chain joins TRBV4-2 and TRBJ2-2; D unresolved. Germline CDR1 and CDR2: LGHNA and YNFKEQ. The V and J ends lost 1 base and 0 bases respectively, with 9 bases between them. This CDR3 has 16 amino acids. The CDR3 reads CASSQAATTNTGELFF. CDR3 nucleotides: TGTGCCAGCAGCCAAGCCGCAACGACGAACACCGGGGAGCTGTTTTTT.

The J gene is TRBJ2-2, the V gene TRBV11-2, with a tentative D call TRBD2 (5 bases). The V gene's germline CDR1 is SGHAT and CDR2 FQNNGV. The V end lost 7 bases, the J end lost 5 bases, and 14 bases lay between the germline ends. The CDR3 length is 14 residues. For the CDR3, the DNA is TGTGCCAGCACCGCACGAGGGTTGACCGGGGAGCTGTTTTTT. It yields the protein CASTARGLTGELFF.

The table lists this clonotype with many counts. The genes are TRBV29-1 and TRBJ1-2, with unresolved D. The CDR3 covers 14 residues. The V gene lost 3 bases and the J gene lost 3 bases, with 14 bases spanning the gap. Per the germline V gene, CDR1 is SQVTM and CDR2 is ANQGSEA. The CDR3 DNA is TGCAGCGTTGATACCACCGACGGGTACTATGGCTACACCTTC. The encoded protein is CSVDTTDGYYGYTF.

This clonotype occurred a few times. The chain uses TRBV5-6 and TRBJ2-5; 11 bases line up with TRBD2. V shed 3 bases, J shed 5 bases, and the junction held 6 bases outside the gene matches. Germline CDR1 SGHDT, CDR2 YYEEEE. The CDR3 covers 15 residues. In DNA form, the CDR3 reads TGTGCCAGCAGCTATATACTAGCGGGAGAGGAGACCCAGTACTTC. Its protein product is CASSYILAGEETQYF. Together with reference TRBV5-6 and TRBJ2-5, the CDR3 gives the full variable domain: DAGVTQSPTHLIKTRGQQVTLRCSPKSGHDTVSWYQQALGQGPQFIFQYYEEEERQRGNFPDRFSGHQFPNYSSELNVNALLLGDSALYLCASSYILAGEETQYFGPGTRLLVL.

The chain links TRBV25-1 to TRBJ2-3, with D perhaps matching TRBD2 (5 bases). Looked up from germline, CDR1 is MGHDK and CDR2 is SYGVNS. The V end was cut by 11 bases, the J end by 0 bases, with 12 bases between. The CDR3 covers 13 residues. The CDR3 coding sequence is TGTGCCTCGCAGCGGATGAGCACAGATACGCAGTATTTT. It translates to CASQRMSTDTQYF. The full variable domain, its missing parts supplied by reference TRBV25-1 and TRBJ2-3, is EADIYQTPRYLVIGTGKKITLECSQTMGHDKMYWYQQDPGMELHLIHYSYGVNSTEKGDLSSESTVSRIRTEHFPLTLESARPSHTSQYLCASQRMSTDTQYFGPGTRLTVL.

The chain links TRBV6-1 to TRBJ2-7, with 7 bases matching TRBD1. The V gene's germline CDR1 is MNHNS and CDR2 SASEGT. This CDR3 spans 13 amino acids. Trimming at V came to 4 bases and at J to 5 bases, leaving 5 bases not matched to a gene. The CDR3 protein is CASSVGGLNEQYF. The CDR3 bases are TGTGCCAGCAGTGTAGGGGGCCTTAACGAGCAGTACTTC.

J is TRBJ2-6 and V is TRBV12-3 or TRBV12-4; perhaps TRBD1 as D (6 bases). The CDR3 runs to 17 residues. The germline V and J ends were trimmed by 3 bases and 1 base, with 13 bases remaining between them. Here the CDR3 DNA reads TGTGCCAGCAGTTTTGCAGGGGTAGGGTCTGGGGCCAACGTCCTGACTTTC. It is translated as CASSFAGVGSGANVLTF.

In its sample, this clonotype was seen a few times. This sequence joins TRBV4-1 and TRBJ2-1, with D possibly TRBD1 on 6 matching bases. V lost 2 bases, J lost 6 bases, and 14 bases lay in between. Germline lookup yields CDR1 MGHRA and CDR2 YSYEKL. The length of the CDR3 is 15 residues. CDR3 in amino acids: CASSQFDSRGNEQFF. The CDR3 DNA sequence: TGCGCCAGCAGCCAATTTGACAGCAGGGGCAATGAGCAGTTCTTC.

This clonotype was picked up a small number of times. This chain connects TRBV6-5 to TRBJ2-1; either TRBD1 or TRBD2 may supply D (5 bases each). Trimming removed 0 bases at V and 0 bases at J, with 15 bases between. Germline V gene lookup returns CDR1 MNHEY and CDR2 SVGAGI. The CDR3 has 18 amino acids. For the CDR3, the DNA is TGTGCCAGCAGTTACTCGGGGCGAGCGGCCAGCTCCTACAATGAGCAGTTCTTC. Residues: CASSYSGRAASSYNEQFF.

This chain joins TRBV7-2 and TRBJ2-7, with D tentatively TRBD2 (5 bases). There are 15 residues in the CDR3. The V gene lost 5 bases and the J gene lost 3 bases, with 17 bases spanning the gap. Per germline, CDR1 SGHTA and CDR2 FQGNSA. CDR3 region: CASSLGPGSIYEQYF. The CDR3 nucleotides read TGTGCCAGCAGCCTCGGCCCGGGATCAATCTACGAGCAGTACTTC.

This clonotype was seen a handful of times. The rearrangement uses TRBV28 and TRBJ2-7; no clear D. The germline V and J ends were trimmed by 3 bases and 4 bases, with 16 bases remaining between them. The CDR3 extends over 15 amino acids. Germline lookup yields CDR1 MDHEN and CDR2 SYDVKM. The CDR3 loop is CASSFRARITYEQYF. The CDR3 region has the DNA TGTGCCAGCAGTTTCCGGGCCCGAATTACGTACGAGCAGTACTTC.

The gene calls are TRBV11-2 and TRBJ1-6; the D gene is possibly TRBD1 (5 bases). Trimming removed 0 bases at V and 4 bases at J, with 13 bases between. CDR3 length: 17 residues. The germline gives CDR1 SGHAT, CDR2 FQNNGV. The CDR3 is CASSLDFSGGYNSPLHF. CDR3 nucleotides: TGTGCCAGCAGCTTAGATTTTAGTGGGGGATATAATTCACCCCTCCACTTT.

The chain employs TRBV20-1 and TRBJ1-1; the D is unclear. The CDR3 length is 12 residues. Germline CDR1 is DFQATT and CDR2 is SNEGSKA (reference sequence). The CDR3, as DNA: TGCAGCGCCGTTCCGGGCCCCACTGAAGCTTTCTTT. It codes for CSAVPGPTEAFF.

There are a few counts of this clonotype. The CDR3 region is CAWSRIDSPLHF. The CDR3 coding sequence is TGTGCCTGGAGCCGGATTGATTCACCCCTCCACTTT. J is TRBJ1-6 and V is TRBV30, with no clear D. The CDR3 sequence is 12 residues long. Germline CDR1 and CDR2: GTSNPN and SVGIG (reference sequence). Between the trimmed V and J ends, which lost 3 bases and 8 bases, there was a span of 8 bases. The full variable domain, rest sourced from reference TRBV30 and TRBJ1-6, is SQTIHQWPATLVQPVGSPLSLECTVEGTSNPNLYWYRQAAGRGLQLLFYSVGIGQISSEVPQNLSASRPQDRQFILSSKKLLLSDSGFYLCAWSRIDSPLHFGNGTRLTVT.

The gene calls are TRBV20-1 and TRBJ2-3, with D maybe TRBD2 (6 bases). The V end was cut by 1 base, the J end by 1 base, with 9 bases between. The V gene's germline CDR1 is DFQATT and CDR2 SNEGSKA (reference sequence). This CDR3 is 14 amino acids long. The CDR3 sequence: CSARVGLGTDTQYF. The CDR3 DNA reads TGCAGTGCTAGAGTGGGACTCGGCACAGATACGCAGTATTTT.

Worth noting for this clonotype: Mismatch with germline at one junction end may stem from a read error. J is TRBJ1-3 and V is TRBV28; perhaps TRBD1 as D (6 bases). The CDR3 extends over 13 amino acids. CDR1 and CDR2 (germline): MDHEN, SYDVKM. The CDR3 sequence is CASGGGAGTTIYF. CDR3 sequence (DNA): TGTGCCAGCGGAGGGGGGGCTGGAACCACCATATATTTT.

This clonotype was counted at least ten times. V gene TRBV12-3 or TRBV12-4 combines with J gene TRBJ2-1, with 13 bases aligning to TRBD2. V lost 5 bases to trimming and J lost 7 bases; unmatched junction nucleotides: 5. This CDR3 is 15 amino acids long. DNA for the CDR3: TGTGCCAGCAGTCCACTAGCGGGGGGGTTTAATGAGCAGTTCTTC. Residues: CASSPLAGGFNEQFF.